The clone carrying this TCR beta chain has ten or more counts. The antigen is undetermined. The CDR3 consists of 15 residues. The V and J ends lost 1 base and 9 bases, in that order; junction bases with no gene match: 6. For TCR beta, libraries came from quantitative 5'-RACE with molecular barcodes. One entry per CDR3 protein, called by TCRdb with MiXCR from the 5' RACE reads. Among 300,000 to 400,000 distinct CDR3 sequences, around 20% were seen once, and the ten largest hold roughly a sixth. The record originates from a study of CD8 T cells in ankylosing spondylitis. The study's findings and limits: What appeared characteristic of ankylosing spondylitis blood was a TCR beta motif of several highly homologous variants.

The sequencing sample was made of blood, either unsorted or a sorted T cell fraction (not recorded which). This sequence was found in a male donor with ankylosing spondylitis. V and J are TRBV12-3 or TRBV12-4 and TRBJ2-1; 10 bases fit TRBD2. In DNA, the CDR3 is TGTGCCAGCAGTTTAGTCGGGACTAGCGAAGCTGAGCAGTTCTTC. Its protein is CASSLVGTSEAEQFF.